Detailed here is one TCR beta chain. Its antigen remains unknown. It was with 60 Vbeta and 13 Jbeta primers that the PCR ran. In the original analysis: A later analysis tallied about 80 million unique TCR beta chains, 9 million to 12 million of them shared. Measured with immunoSEQ multiplex PCR; TCRdb has only the in-frame clones, and not every one. V, J and clone size are those of that table, while D and trimming were read from the DNA. Found here are 150,000 to 200,000 clones, 55% to 65% of them singletons; the top ten hold less than 3%. The CDR3 totals 18 residues. From germline, CDR1 is SGHRS and CDR2 YFSETQ. Germline trimming cut 0 bases from V and 5 bases from J; bases unmatched to any gene: 8. The sample comes from a study of cytomegalovirus exposure and HLA in healthy donors. Study-level results: Reports described diagnosis of cytomegalovirus status by the classifier as highly specific and sensitive. Excluded: some indistinguishable V segments such as TRBV6-2 and TRBV6-3. Most CMV-associated TCR beta chains appeared HLA-restricted in a later analysis.

Sequencing input: PBMCs. V usage is TRBV5-1 and J usage is TRBJ2-3; 14 nucleotides agree with TRBD2. The TCR was taken from a man in his forties or fifties in good health and CMV-seronegative. The CDR3 spells CASSLGLTSGRAIDTQYF. The CDR3 region has the DNA TGCGCCAGCAGCTTGGGATTGACTAGCGGGAGGGCCATAGATACGCAGTATTTT. Supplemented by reference TRBV5-1 and TRBJ2-3, the full variable domain reads KAGVTQTPRYLIKTRGQQVTLSCSPISGHRSVSWYQQTPGQGLQFLFEYFSETQRNKGNFPGRFSGRQFSNSRSEMNVSTLELGDSALYLCASSLGLTSGRAIDTQYFGPGTRLTVL.